This TCR beta chain is drawn from a study of blood T cell repertoires in COVID-19. Whole-study context: The analysed material was cDNA or gDNA that came from T cells, B-cell-depleted T cells, or PBMCs.

This table comes from immunoSEQ multiplex PCR, and its TCRdb copy is limited to in-frame clones, with some not included. The sample lists over 70,000 clones, over 60% occurring once. Concerning this clone: This CDR3 is also generated by other DNA sequences in the sample.

The ends lost 6 bases at V and 4 bases at J; junction bases unmatched: 5. CDR3 length equals 12 residues. In germline, CDR1 is SQVTM, CDR2 ANQGSEA. The rearrangement joins TRBV29-1 to TRBJ2-7; 8 bases map to TRBD1. The material sequenced was peripheral blood. The TCR was taken from a human donor in a cohort sampled during active COVID-19. Written as DNA, the CDR3 is TGCAGCGTGTCGACAGGGGCGTACGAGCAGTACTTC. Translated, it gives CSVSTGAYEQYF.